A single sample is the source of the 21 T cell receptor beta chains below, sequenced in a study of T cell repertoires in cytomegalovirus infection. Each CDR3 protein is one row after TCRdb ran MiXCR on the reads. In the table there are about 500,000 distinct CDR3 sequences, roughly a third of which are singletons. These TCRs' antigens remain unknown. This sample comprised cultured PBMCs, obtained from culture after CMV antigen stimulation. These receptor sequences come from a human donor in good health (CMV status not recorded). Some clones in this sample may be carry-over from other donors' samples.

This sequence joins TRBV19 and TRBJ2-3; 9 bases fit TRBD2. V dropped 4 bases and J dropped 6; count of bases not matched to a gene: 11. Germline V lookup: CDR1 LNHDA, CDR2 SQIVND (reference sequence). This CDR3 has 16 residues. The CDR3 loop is CASSSDSGRSWDTQYF. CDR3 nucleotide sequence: TGTGCCAGTAGTAGCGATAGCGGGAGATCGTGGGATACGCAGTATTTT.

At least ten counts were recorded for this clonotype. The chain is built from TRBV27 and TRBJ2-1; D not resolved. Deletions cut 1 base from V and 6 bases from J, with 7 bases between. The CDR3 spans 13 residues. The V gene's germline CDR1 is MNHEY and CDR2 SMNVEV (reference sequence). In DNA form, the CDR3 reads TGTGCCAGCAGTTTATGGGGTGGCAATGAGCAGTTCTTC. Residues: CASSLWGGNEQFF.

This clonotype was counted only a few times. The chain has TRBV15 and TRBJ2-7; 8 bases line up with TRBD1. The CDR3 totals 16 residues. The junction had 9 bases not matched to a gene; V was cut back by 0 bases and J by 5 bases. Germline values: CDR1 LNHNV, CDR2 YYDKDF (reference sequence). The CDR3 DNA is TGTGCCACCAGCAGAGATTGGGCAGGGGGCTTGAACGAGCAGTACTTC. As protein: CATSRDWAGGLNEQYF.

The CDR3 loop reads CASSSRPLAGGKTQYF. The CDR3, as DNA: TGTGCCAGCAGCTCTCGACCCCTAGCGGGAGGGAAGACCCAGTACTTC. V is TRBV7-2 and J is TRBJ2-5, with 12 bases lining up with TRBD2. V was clipped by 4 bases and J by 6 bases; unmatched bases: 9. CDR1 and CDR2 (germline): SGHTA, FQGNSA. The CDR3 extends over 16 amino acids.

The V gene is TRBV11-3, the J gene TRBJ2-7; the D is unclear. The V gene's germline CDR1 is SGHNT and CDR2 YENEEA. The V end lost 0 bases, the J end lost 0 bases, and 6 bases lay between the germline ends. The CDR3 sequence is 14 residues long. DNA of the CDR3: TGTGCCAGCAGCTTAGAGGAGAGCTCCTACGAGCAGTACGTC. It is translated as CASSLEESSYEQYV.

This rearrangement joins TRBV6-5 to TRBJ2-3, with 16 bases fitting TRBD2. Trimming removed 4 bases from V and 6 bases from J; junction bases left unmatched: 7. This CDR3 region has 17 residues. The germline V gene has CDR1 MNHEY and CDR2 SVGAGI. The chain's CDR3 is CASSLGTSGRAGDTQYF. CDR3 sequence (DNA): TGTGCCAGCAGTTTAGGGACTAGCGGGAGGGCCGGTGATACGCAGTATTTT.

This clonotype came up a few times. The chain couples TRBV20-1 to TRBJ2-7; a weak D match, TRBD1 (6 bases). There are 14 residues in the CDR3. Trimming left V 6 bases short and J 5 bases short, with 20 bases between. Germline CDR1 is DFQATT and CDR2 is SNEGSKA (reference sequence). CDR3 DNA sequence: TGCAGTGCCGTACAGGGATCCCCTTGGGACGAGCAGTACTTC. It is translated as CSAVQGSPWDEQYF.

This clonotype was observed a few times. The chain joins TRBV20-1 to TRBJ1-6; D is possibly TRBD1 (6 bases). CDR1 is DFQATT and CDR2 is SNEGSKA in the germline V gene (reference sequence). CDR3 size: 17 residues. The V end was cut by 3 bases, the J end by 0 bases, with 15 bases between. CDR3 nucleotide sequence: TGCAGTGCTAGTTTTGGGGGCAGTACCTCCTATAATTCACCCCTCCACTTT. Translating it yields CSASFGGSTSYNSPLHF.

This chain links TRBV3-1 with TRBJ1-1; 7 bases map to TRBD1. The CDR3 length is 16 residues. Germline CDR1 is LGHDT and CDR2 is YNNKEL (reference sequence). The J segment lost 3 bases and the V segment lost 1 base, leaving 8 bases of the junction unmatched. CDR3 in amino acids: CASSQGDSHPHTEAFF. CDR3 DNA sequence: TGTGCCAGCAGCCAAGGGGACAGTCATCCCCACACTGAAGCTTTCTTT.

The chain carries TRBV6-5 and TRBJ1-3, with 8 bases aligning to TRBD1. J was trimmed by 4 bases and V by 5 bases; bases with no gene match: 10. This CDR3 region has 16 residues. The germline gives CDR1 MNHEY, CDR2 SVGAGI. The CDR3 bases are TGTGCCAGCAGTCAATGGGACAGGATGGGCGGAAACACCATATATTTT. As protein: CASSQWDRMGGNTIYF.

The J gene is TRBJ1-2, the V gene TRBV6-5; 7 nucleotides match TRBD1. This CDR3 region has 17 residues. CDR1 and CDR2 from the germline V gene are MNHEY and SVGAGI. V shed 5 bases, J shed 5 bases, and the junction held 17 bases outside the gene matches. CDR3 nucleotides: TGTGCCAGCAGTCGACGGACAGGCCGGCTCTTCGGATATGGCTACACCTTC. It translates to CASSRRTGRLFGYGYTF.

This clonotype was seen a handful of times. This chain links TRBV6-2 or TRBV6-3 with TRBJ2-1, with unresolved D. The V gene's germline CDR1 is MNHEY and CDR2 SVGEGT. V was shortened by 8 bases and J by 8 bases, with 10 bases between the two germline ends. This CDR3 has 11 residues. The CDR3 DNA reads TGTGCCAGCGCAGAGCTCCATGAGCAGTTCTTC. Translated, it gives CASAELHEQFF.

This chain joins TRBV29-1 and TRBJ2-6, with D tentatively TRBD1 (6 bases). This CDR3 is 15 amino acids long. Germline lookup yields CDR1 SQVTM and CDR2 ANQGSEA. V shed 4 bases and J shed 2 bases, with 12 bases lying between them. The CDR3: CSVGDEGAGANVLTF. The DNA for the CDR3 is TGCAGCGTTGGAGACGAGGGGGCTGGGGCCAACGTCCTGACTTTC. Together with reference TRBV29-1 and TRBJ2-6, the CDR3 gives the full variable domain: SAVISQKPSRDICQRGTSLTIQCQVDSQVTMMFWYRQQPGQSLTLIATANQGSEATYESGFVIDKFPISRPNLTFSTLTVSNMSPEDSSIYLCSVGDEGAGANVLTFGAGSRLTVL.

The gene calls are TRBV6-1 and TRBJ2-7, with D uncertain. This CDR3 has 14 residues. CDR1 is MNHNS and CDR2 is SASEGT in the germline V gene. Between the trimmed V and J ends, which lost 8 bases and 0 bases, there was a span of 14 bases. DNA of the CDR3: TGTGCCAGCCGAGAGACCGCAGGCTCCTACGAGCAGTACTTC. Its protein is CASRETAGSYEQYF.

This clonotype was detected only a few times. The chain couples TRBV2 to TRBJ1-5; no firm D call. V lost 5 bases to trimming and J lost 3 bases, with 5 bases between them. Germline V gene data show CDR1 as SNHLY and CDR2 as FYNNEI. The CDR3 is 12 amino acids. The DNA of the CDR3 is TGTGCCAGCAGTAAAGACAATCAGCCCCAGCATTTT. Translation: CASSKDNQPQHF.

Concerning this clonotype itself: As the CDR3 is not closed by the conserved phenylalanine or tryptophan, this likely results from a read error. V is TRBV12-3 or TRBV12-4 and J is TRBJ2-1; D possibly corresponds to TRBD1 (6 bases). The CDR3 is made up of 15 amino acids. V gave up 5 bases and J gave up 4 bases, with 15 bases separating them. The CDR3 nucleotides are TGTGCCAGCAGTCCCCTTGCCGGGACATACAATGAGCAGTTCTTA. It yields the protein CASSPLAGTYNEQFL.

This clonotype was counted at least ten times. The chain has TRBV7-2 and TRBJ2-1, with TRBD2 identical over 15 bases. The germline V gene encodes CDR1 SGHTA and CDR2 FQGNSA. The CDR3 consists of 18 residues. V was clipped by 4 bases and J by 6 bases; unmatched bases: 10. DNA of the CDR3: TGTGCCAGCAGCTCAGGACTAGCGGGAGGGGGATGGGGCAATGAGCAGTTCTTC. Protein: CASSSGLAGGGWGNEQFF. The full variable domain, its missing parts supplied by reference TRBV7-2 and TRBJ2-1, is GAGVSQSPSNKVTEKGKDVELRCDPISGHTALYWYRQSLGQGLEFLIYFQGNSAPDKSGLPSDRFSAERTGGSVSTLTIQRTQQEDSAVYLCASSSGLAGGGWGNEQFFGPGTRLTVL.

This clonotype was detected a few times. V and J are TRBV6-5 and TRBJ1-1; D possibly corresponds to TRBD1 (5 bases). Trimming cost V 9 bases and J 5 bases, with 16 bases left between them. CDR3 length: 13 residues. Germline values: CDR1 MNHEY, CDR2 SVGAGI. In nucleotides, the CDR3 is TGTGCCAGTAAAACAGGTGCGAGGACTGAAGCTTTCTTT. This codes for CASKTGARTEAFF.

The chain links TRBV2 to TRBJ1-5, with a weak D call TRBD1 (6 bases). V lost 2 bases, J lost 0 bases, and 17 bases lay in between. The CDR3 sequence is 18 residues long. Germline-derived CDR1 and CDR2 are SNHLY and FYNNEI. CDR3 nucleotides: TGTGCCAGCAGTGAAATAGGCCGACAGGTTTTTAGCAATCAGCCCCAGCATTTT. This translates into CASSEIGRQVFSNQPQHF.

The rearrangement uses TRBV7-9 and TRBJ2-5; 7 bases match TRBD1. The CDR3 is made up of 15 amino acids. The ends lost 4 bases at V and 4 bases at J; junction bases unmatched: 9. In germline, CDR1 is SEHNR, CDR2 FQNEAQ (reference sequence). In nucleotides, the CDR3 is TGTGCCAGCAGCTCCGCGTGGGCAGGGGGAGAGACCCAGTACTTC. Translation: CASSSAWAGGETQYF.

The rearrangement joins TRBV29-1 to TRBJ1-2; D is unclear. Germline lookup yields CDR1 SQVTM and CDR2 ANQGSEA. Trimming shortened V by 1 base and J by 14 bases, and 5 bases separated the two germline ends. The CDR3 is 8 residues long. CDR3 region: CSVEGQTF. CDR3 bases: TGCAGCGTTGAAGGACAAACCTTC. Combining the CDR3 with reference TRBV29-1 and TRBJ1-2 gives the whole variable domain SAVISQKPSRDICQRGTSLTIQCQVDSQVTMMFWYRQQPGQSLTLIATANQGSEATYESGFVIDKFPISRPNLTFSTLTVSNMSPEDSSIYLCSVEGQTFGSGTRLTVV.